This is a list of T cell receptor beta chains from one sample in a study of T cell repertoires in cytomegalovirus infection. TCRdb re-called the reads with MiXCR, one entry per CDR3 protein. In the table there are around 290,000 distinct CDR3 sequences, about 23% of which are singletons. The sample comprised PBMCs. The origin of the receptors is a human donor in good health (CMV status not recorded). Some clones in this sample may be carry-over from other donors' samples. CDR3s include the opening cysteine and the closing phenylalanine or tryptophan. The D gene is left open where the match is weak. Size values are once, few and many counts, or a class for expanded clones, and some rows have none.

clone_size	v_call	j_call	d_call	cdr3_aa	cdr3_nt
NA	TRBV29-1	TRBJ1-4	NA	CSQREGNKLFF	TGCAGCCAAAGGGAGGGGAATAAACTGTTTTTT
NA	TRBV7-9	TRBJ1-1	NA	CASSLMVGLNTEAFF	TGTGCCAGCAGCTTAATGGTCGGTCTGAACACTGAAGCTTTCTTT
NA	TRBV5-1	TRBJ2-1	TRBD1	CASSSTGIQSRNEQFF	TGCGCCAGCAGCTCGACAGGGATACAGTCCCGCAATGAGCAGTTCTTC
NA	TRBV4-1	TRBJ2-1	TRBD2	CASSQDQRPVAGGGNEQFF	TGCGCCAGCAGCCAAGATCAGCGGCCGGTAGCGGGAGGTGGGAATGAGCAGTTCTTC
few	TRBV28	TRBJ2-5	NA	CASTLNRVSQETQYF	TGTGCCAGCACCCTAAACCGGGTCAGCCAAGAGACCCAGTACTTC
NA	TRBV19	TRBJ1-2	NA	CASSEQGTYGYTF	TGTGCCAGTAGTGAGCAGGGGACCTATGGCTACACCTTC
NA	TRBV28	TRBJ1-2	NA	CASTQTVNYGYTF	TGTGCCAGCACCCAGACAGTAAACTATGGCTACACCTTC
NA	TRBV29-1	TRBJ1-1	TRBD1	CSAVTGGNTEAFF	TGCAGCGCCGTGACAGGGGGGAACACTGAAGCTTTCTTT
NA	TRBV10-2	TRBJ2-5	NA	CASSESVETQYF	TGCGCCAGCAGTGAGTCGGTCGAGACCCAGTACTTC
few	TRBV7-9	TRBJ1-6	NA	CASSLGEYTSPLHF	TGTGCCAGCAGCTTAGGAGAGTACACTTCACCCCTCCACTTT
NA	TRBV7-9	TRBJ2-1	NA	CASSIQSSYNEQFF	TGTGCCAGCAGCATACAGAGCTCCTACAATGAGCAGTTCTTC
few	TRBV25-1	TRBJ2-2	NA	CASTPRETGELFF	TGTGCCAGCACTCCCCGGGAAACCGGGGAGCTGTTTTTT